This TCR beta chain was profiled in a study of shared clonotypes between healthy human individuals. Germline loops: CDR1 MDHEN, CDR2 SYDVKM. V gave up 3 bases and J gave up 1 base; unmatched junction bases: 5. The CDR3 runs to 17 residues. Positive CCR7 selection of CD45RO-negative cells yielded the naive CD8 cells, and terminally differentiated effector memory CD45RA+ cells were excluded. Only in-frame clones appear in the TCRdb table, and some are missing; sequencing was by immunoSEQ multiplex PCR. The sample lists 2 million to 2.5 million clones, 85% to 95% seen once, with about 1.1% in the top ten.

The chain employs TRBV28 and TRBJ2-3; 12 bases line up with TRBD2. The sequence was obtained from a man in his late teens or twenties in good health. Sample: naive CD8+ T cells sorted from blood. The CDR3 region is CASSFWTSGVGTDTQYF. The CDR3 DNA reads TGTGCCAGCAGTTTTTGGACTAGCGGGGTGGGCACAGATACGCAGTATTTT.